Sequencing of this T cell receptor (beta chain) was carried out in a study of beta chain features in type 1 diabetes. The overall study: 107,917,701 sorted cells were examined across all samples. Points from the study as a whole: The study found moderately but significantly shorter TCRB CDR3s in all four CD4+ subsets of Type 1 diabetes patients. Insertions at VDJ junctions were less frequent in type 1 diabetes patients. These patients also deleted more nucleotides at the same junctions.

Expressed TCRB transcripts were sequenced because the isolated RNA had all been reverse transcribed beforehand. The repertoire was sequenced with immunoSEQ multiplex PCR; TCRdb's copy has only in-frame clones and lacks some. The sample contains 300,000 to 450,000 clones, about 20% of which appear only once. About this clone itself: Its antigen is currently unknown.

From germline, CDR1 is LNHDA and CDR2 SQIVND (reference sequence). This CDR3 is built from 12 residues. With 7 bases clipped from V and 7 bases from J, the junction kept 5 bases outside the gene matches. The chain uses TRBV19 and TRBJ1-2, with 8 bases matching TRBD1. This TCR came from a woman aged 18-29 years in good health. The sequenced sample consisted of naive CD4+ T cells from blood. CDR3 residues: CASTRTGFGYTF. The CDR3 coding sequence is TGTGCCAGTACCAGGACAGGGTTTGGCTACACCTTC.